The rows below give T cell receptor beta chains drawn from one sample of a study of cytomegalovirus exposure and HLA in healthy donors. Measured with immunoSEQ multiplex PCR; TCRdb has only the in-frame clones, and not every one. The table records some 200,000 clones, around 85% of them present only once. Sequences were obtained from PBMCs. The receptors stem from a man aged 45-60 years in good health and CMV-seronegative. The CDR3 runs from the conserved cysteine through the conserved F or W. The D gene is left open where the match is weak. Clone size is shown for a subset of rows, as once, few, many or a class of expanded clone.

d_call: TRBD2
j_call: TRBJ2-1
clone_size: .
cdr3_length: 14
v_call: TRBV27
cdr3_nt: TGTGCCAGCAGTACGGGACTAGCGGGCAATGAGCAGTTCTTC
cdr3_aa: CASSTGLAGNEQFF

d_call: .
j_call: TRBJ1-1
clone_size: few
cdr3_length: 16
v_call: TRBV5-1
cdr3_nt: TGCGCCAGCAGCCCGAGACCGGGAGGGAAGGCGACTGAAGCTTTCTTT
cdr3_aa: CASSPRPGGKATEAFF

d_call: .
j_call: TRBJ2-3
clone_size: .
cdr3_length: 13
v_call: TRBV4-1
cdr3_nt: TGCGCCAGCAGCTCCGCAGGGAAGGATACGCAGTATTTT
cdr3_aa: CASSSAGKDTQYF

d_call: TRBD2
j_call: TRBJ2-1
clone_size: .
cdr3_length: 14
v_call: TRBV5-4
cdr3_nt: TGTGCCAGCAGCTTGGAGGTGGGAGGGTATGAGCAGTTCTTC
cdr3_aa: CASSLEVGGYEQFF

d_call: TRBD2
j_call: TRBJ2-3
clone_size: .
cdr3_length: 15
v_call: TRBV6-5
cdr3_nt: TGTGCCAGCAGGTTTGCGGGGGATGCCACAGATACGCAGTATTTT
cdr3_aa: CASRFAGDATDTQYF

d_call: TRBD2
j_call: TRBJ2-3
clone_size: .
cdr3_length: 17
v_call: TRBV4-2
cdr3_nt: TGTGCCAGCAGCCAAGTCGTCGGCGGGAGTGGAGGAGGTACGCAGTATTTT
cdr3_aa: CASSQVVGGSGGGTQYF

d_call: .
j_call: TRBJ1-2
clone_size: .
cdr3_length: 14
v_call: TRBV6-5
cdr3_nt: TGTGCCAGCAGTTACTCAAGCAGGGAGGGTGGCTACACCTTC
cdr3_aa: CASSYSSREGGYTF

d_call: .
j_call: TRBJ1-4
clone_size: few
cdr3_length: 12
v_call: TRBV19
cdr3_nt: TGTGCCAGTAGTATATTCGGTGAAAAACTGTTTTTT
cdr3_aa: CASSIFGEKLFF

d_call: .
j_call: TRBJ2-6
clone_size: .
cdr3_length: 14
v_call: TRBV29-1
cdr3_nt: TGCAGCGTTGAAAGGACACCTGGGGCCAACGTCCTGACTTTC
cdr3_aa: CSVERTPGANVLTF

d_call: .
j_call: TRBJ2-7
clone_size: .
cdr3_length: 14
v_call: TRBV28
cdr3_nt: TGTGCCAGCAGTTCCCCAGCGGGCACCTACGAGCAGTACTTC
cdr3_aa: CASSSPAGTYEQYF

d_call: TRBD1
j_call: TRBJ1-1
clone_size: .
cdr3_length: 14
v_call: TRBV6-5
cdr3_nt: TGTGCCAGCAGTATAGGGGGCACTCGGAGTGAAGCTTTCTTT
cdr3_aa: CASSIGGTRSEAFF

d_call: TRBD1
j_call: TRBJ1-1
clone_size: .
cdr3_length: 14
v_call: TRBV27
cdr3_nt: TGTGCCAGCAGTTGGGACAGCTGGAACACTGAAGCTTTCTTT
cdr3_aa: CASSWDSWNTEAFF

d_call: TRBD2
j_call: TRBJ2-7
clone_size: .
cdr3_length: 15
v_call: TRBV7-9
cdr3_nt: TGTGCCAGCAGCCGAGCGGGAGCACTCTCCTACGAGCAGTACTTC
cdr3_aa: CASSRAGALSYEQYF

d_call: .
j_call: TRBJ2-5
clone_size: .
cdr3_length: 15
v_call: TRBV13
cdr3_nt: TGTGCCAGCAGCTTGAGTCGGCGACTCCAAGAGACCCAGTACTTC
cdr3_aa: CASSLSRRLQETQYF

d_call: TRBD2
j_call: TRBJ2-3
clone_size: once
cdr3_length: 16
v_call: TRBV11-2
cdr3_nt: TGTGCCAGCAGCCCACGGGCAAGCGGGAGGAGTGATACGCAGTATTTT
cdr3_aa: CASSPRASGRSDTQYF